The 3 T cell receptor beta chains given below trace back to one sample, sequenced in a study of blood T cell repertoires in COVID-19. Sequenced by immunoSEQ multiplex PCR; TCRdb stores in-frame clones only, minus some. Here the sample spans some 300,000 clones, roughly 86% being singletons. Input material: peripheral blood. These receptors originate from a man between 65 and 85 years old with acute or convalescent COVID-19.

J is TRBJ2-3 and V is TRBV9; 7 nucleotides match TRBD2. The V gene's germline CDR1 is SGDLS and CDR2 YYNGEE. The J segment lost 0 bases and the V segment lost 3 bases, leaving 4 bases of the junction unmatched. This CDR3 region has 15 residues. The CDR3 region is CASSGTSPSTDTQYF. In DNA form, the CDR3 reads TGTGCCAGCAGCGGGACTAGTCCTAGCACAGATACGCAGTATTTT.

The V gene is TRBV6-1, the J gene TRBJ1-2; 7 bases line up with TRBD1. The V gene's germline CDR1 is MNHNS and CDR2 SASEGT. The trim removed 4 bases at V and 8 bases at J, leaving 16 bases unmatched. The CDR3 has 16 residues. DNA for the CDR3: TGTGCCAGCAGTGCCAGACCGACAGGGAATGGGGACGGCTACACCTTC. It yields the protein CASSARPTGNGDGYTF.

With respect to this clone: The same CDR3 arises from other DNA sequences in this sample as well. The rearrangement uses TRBV2 and TRBJ2-7; D unresolved. From germline, CDR1 is SNHLY and CDR2 FYNNEI. The CDR3 spans 11 residues. V dropped 4 bases and J dropped 3 bases, with 4 bases sitting between them. CDR3 residues: CASSGLYEQYF. The CDR3 bases are TGTGCCAGCAGTGGACTCTACGAGCAGTACTTC.